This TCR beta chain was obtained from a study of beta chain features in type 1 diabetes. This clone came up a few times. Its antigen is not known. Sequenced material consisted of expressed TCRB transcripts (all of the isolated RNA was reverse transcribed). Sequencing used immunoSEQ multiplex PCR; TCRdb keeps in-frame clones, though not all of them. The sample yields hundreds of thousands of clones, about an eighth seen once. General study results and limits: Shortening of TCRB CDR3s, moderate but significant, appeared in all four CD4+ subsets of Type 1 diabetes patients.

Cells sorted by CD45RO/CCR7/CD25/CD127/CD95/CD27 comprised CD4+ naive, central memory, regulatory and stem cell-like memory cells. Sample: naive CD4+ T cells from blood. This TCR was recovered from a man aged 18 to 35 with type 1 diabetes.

CDR3 region: CAWRPWTGPTEKLFF. The CDR3 DNA is TGTGCCTGGAGACCCTGGACAGGACCTACAGAAAAACTGTTTTTT. This chain links TRBV30 with TRBJ1-4; 7 bases line up with TRBD1. V lost 3 bases to trimming and J lost 8 bases; unmatched junction nucleotides: 12. The CDR3 contains 15 residues. Looked up from germline, CDR1 is GTSNPN and CDR2 is SVGIG (reference sequence). The entire variable domain, with the rest obtained from reference TRBV30 and TRBJ1-4, is as follows: SQTIHQWPATLVQPVGSPLSLECTVEGTSNPNLYWYRQAAGRGLQLLFYSVGIGQISSEVPQNLSASRPQDRQFILSSKKLLLSDSGFYLCAWRPWTGPTEKLFFGSGTQLSVL.